Below, 3 T cell receptor beta chains from the same sample are listed, as sequenced in a study of identifying expanded T cells in peripheral blood. Data came from immunoSEQ multiplex PCR; TCRdb stores just in-frame clones and leaves some out. The data hold roughly 86,000 clones, with about 88% observed a single time. Sample: blood. Receptors were obtained from a person between 18 and 70 years old in good health.

V is TRBV6-8 and J is TRBJ1-2, with D possibly TRBD1 on 5 matching bases. The V end lost 8 bases, the J end lost 10 bases, and 11 bases lay between the germline ends. CDR1 MNHGY and CDR2 SAAAGT come from the germline V gene. There are 10 residues in the CDR3. In nucleotides, the CDR3 is TGTGCCAGCGGCCAGGGATACTACACCTTC. Protein sequence: CASGQGYYTF.

The chain uses TRBV15 and TRBJ2-1; 11 bases match TRBD2. Trimming at V came to 6 bases and at J to 10 bases, leaving 14 bases not matched to a gene. Germline lookup yields CDR1 LNHNV and CDR2 YYDKDF (reference sequence). The CDR3 is 16 residues long. DNA of the CDR3: TGTGCCACCAGGTCCGAAGGGGCTAGCGGGGGGTGGGAGCAGTTCTTC. Translated, it gives CATRSEGASGGWEQFF.

This chain connects TRBV10-2 to TRBJ1-3; no clear D gene. Germline V gene lookup returns CDR1 WSHSY and CDR2 SAAADI. V shed 6 bases and J shed 0 bases, with 6 bases lying between them. The CDR3 totals 13 residues. In nucleotides, the CDR3 is TGCGCCAGCAGCCGTGACTCTGGAAACACCATATATTTT. It codes for CASSRDSGNTIYF.